This T cell receptor beta chain was identified during a study of Ad26.COV2.S vaccination and SARS-CoV-2 variants. General study findings and limits: Whether participants received vaccine or placebo, their non-spike TCR breadth was similar.

Stated treatment: about 20 received Ad26.COV2.S at low or high dose, single or two shots; 5 received placebo; per-sample allocation not given. Sampling took place 63 days after the first vaccine or placebo injection. Vaccination employed an Ad26 vector expressing the Wuhan-strain SARS-CoV-2 spike. Per germline, CDR1 LNHNV and CDR2 YYDKDF (reference sequence). V gave up 4 bases and J gave up 7 bases; unmatched junction bases: 11. The CDR3 is 16 amino acids. The method was immunoSEQ multiplex PCR; TCRdb's version includes in-frame clones alone and lacks a portion of them. The data hold 350,000 to 500,000 clones, with 80% to 95% observed a single time. For this clone: The antigen is not known.

The input for sequencing was peripheral blood, taken in a trial of Ad26.COV2.S vaccine versus placebo. The chain combines TRBV15 with TRBJ1-4; 8 nucleotides agree with TRBD1. The TCR originated in a person aged 18-65 years who received the Ad26.COV2.S COVID-19 vaccine or a placebo. DNA of the CDR3: TGTGCCACCAGCAAACGGCAGGACAGGGAAGGTGAAAAACTGTTTTTT. It specifies CATSKRQDREGEKLFF.